This T cell receptor beta chain was captured in a study of blood T cell repertoires in COVID-19. Study summary: Sites across the United States, Italy and Spain contributed samples from acute and convalescent COVID-19. Sample material is recorded as cDNA or gDNA derived from T cells, B-cell-depleted T cells, or PBMCs.

The CDR3 is 16 residues long. Germline loops: CDR1 LGHNA, CDR2 YNFKEQ. The germline V and J ends were trimmed by 4 bases and 5 bases, with 20 bases remaining between them. Original analysis: For nucleated cells, counts were estimated from reference gene primer amplification. The repertoire was sequenced with immunoSEQ multiplex PCR; TCRdb's copy has only in-frame clones and lacks some. The V and J calls and clone size were taken over from that table, and D and trimming were inferred from the DNA. The sample carries 310,000 or so clones, 65% to 85% recorded once. The chain combines TRBV4-2 with TRBJ1-2, with D perhaps TRBD1 (6 bases). The TCR was taken from a woman aged 45-65 years with acute or convalescent COVID-19. The sample was peripheral blood. CDR3 nucleotide sequence: TGTGCCAGCAGCCGAGGAGGATCAGGGGCAGCTTATGGCTACACCTTC. This encodes CASSRGGSGAAYGYTF.